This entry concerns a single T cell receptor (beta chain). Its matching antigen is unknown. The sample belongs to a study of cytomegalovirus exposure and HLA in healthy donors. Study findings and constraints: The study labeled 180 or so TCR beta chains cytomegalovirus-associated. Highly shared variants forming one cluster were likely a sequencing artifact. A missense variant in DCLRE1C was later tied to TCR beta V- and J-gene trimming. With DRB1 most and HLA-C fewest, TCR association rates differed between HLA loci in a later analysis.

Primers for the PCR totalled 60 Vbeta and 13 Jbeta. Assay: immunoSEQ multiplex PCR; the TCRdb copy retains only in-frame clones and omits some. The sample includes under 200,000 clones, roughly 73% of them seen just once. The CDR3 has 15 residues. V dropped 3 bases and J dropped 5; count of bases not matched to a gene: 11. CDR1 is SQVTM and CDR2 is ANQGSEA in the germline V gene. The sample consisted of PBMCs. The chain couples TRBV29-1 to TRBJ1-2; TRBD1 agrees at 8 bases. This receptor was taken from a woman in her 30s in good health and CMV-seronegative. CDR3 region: CSVDIRRQGFYGYTF. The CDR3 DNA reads TGCAGCGTTGATATAAGGAGACAGGGGTTTTATGGCTACACCTTC. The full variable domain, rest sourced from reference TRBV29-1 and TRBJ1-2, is SAVISQKPSRDICQRGTSLTIQCQVDSQVTMMFWYRQQPGQSLTLIATANQGSEATYESGFVIDKFPISRPNLTFSTLTVSNMSPEDSSIYLCSVDIRRQGFYGYTFGSGTRLTVV.